Shown below are 24 T cell receptor beta chains from a single sample sequenced in a study of monozygotic twins with inflammatory bowel disease. TCRdb reanalyzed the 5' RACE reads and collapses them to one entry per CDR3 protein, without DNA. The sample has 420,000 or so distinct CDR3 sequences; the top ten hold 2% to 2.5%. Material for sequencing was blood. These receptors came from a human donor with ulcerative colitis or Crohn's disease, or a healthy co-twin of an affected twin (not recorded which).

This chain uses TRBV27 with TRBJ2-4; the TCRdb call, TRBD1, lacks DNA for checking. Looked up from germline, CDR1 is MNHEY and CDR2 is SMNVEV (reference sequence). CDR3 length: 16 residues. The CDR3 sequence is CASSQGGTLGSNIQYF.

The rearrangement uses TRBV20-1 and TRBJ1-1. The CDR3 has 14 amino acids. Germline CDR1 reads DFQATT; CDR2 reads SNEGSKA (reference sequence). CDR3 in amino acids: CSARSASWNTEAFF.

J is TRBJ2-5 and V is TRBV9; no DNA is available, so the TRBD2 call from TCRdb remains unchecked. Germline lookup yields CDR1 SGDLS and CDR2 YYNGEE. The CDR3 has 15 residues. The CDR3: CASSYGTSGGETQYF.

The CDR3 spells CAISPQTGVSYEQYF. J is TRBJ2-7 and V is TRBV10-3; TCRdb names TRBD1, which stays unverified in the absence of DNA. This CDR3 has 15 residues. In germline, CDR1 is ENHRY, CDR2 SYGVKD.

V is TRBV7-3 and J is TRBJ1-6. The germline V gene encodes CDR1 SGHTA and CDR2 FQGTGA. The CDR3 extends over 14 amino acids. This CDR3 is CASSLTARNSPLHF.

The CDR3 sequence is CASSYGSGLSLQYF. The chain joins TRBV5-1 to TRBJ2-4. This CDR3 region has 14 residues. In germline, CDR1 is SGHRS, CDR2 YFSETQ. The complete variable domain, with remaining parts taken from reference TRBV5-1 and TRBJ2-4, reads KAGVTQTPRYLIKTRGQQVTLSCSPISGHRSVSWYQQTPGQGLQFLFEYFSETQRNKGNFPGRFSGRQFSNSRSEMNVSTLELGDSALYLCASSYGSGLSLQYFGAGTRLSVL.

This rearrangement joins TRBV3-1 to TRBJ2-7; TCRdb designates TRBD1, a call that cannot be tested without DNA. Germline V lookup: CDR1 LGHDT, CDR2 YNNKEL (reference sequence). CDR3 size: 14 residues. The CDR3 region is CASSQARESYEQYF.

This chain uses TRBV20-1 with TRBJ2-2; the TCRdb call, TRBD2, lacks DNA for checking. In germline, CDR1 is DFQATT, CDR2 SNEGSKA (reference sequence). This CDR3 has 17 residues. Here the CDR3 reads CSAKYSRGRRNTGELFF.

The chain combines TRBV6-6 with TRBJ2-5; TCRdb's D call, TRBD2, is unchecked because there is no DNA. The CDR3 contains 13 residues. Germline assignment: CDR1 MNHNY and CDR2 SVGAGI (reference sequence). CDR3 protein: CASRGGLGETQYF.

The chain has TRBV29-1 and TRBJ2-1; TCRdb outputs TRBD1, but without DNA this stays unchecked. CDR1 is SQVTM and CDR2 is ANQGSEA in the germline V gene. The CDR3 has 14 amino acids. The CDR3 reads CSVERTPAYNEQFF.

The CDR3 protein is CASSLVSYNEQFF. The chain joins TRBV5-1 to TRBJ2-1. This CDR3 spans 13 amino acids. The germline V gene has CDR1 SGHRS and CDR2 YFSETQ.

CDR3: CATSDGFSLAEQFF. The rearrangement links TRBV24-1 to TRBJ2-1; checking the TCRdb D call of TRBD2 is not possible without DNA. The CDR3 contains 14 residues. Looked up from germline, CDR1 is KGHDR and CDR2 is SFDVKD.

The V gene is TRBV2, the J gene TRBJ2-5; TCRdb lists TRBD2, though no DNA is available to test this call. This CDR3 comprises 12 residues. Germline CDR1 reads SNHLY; CDR2 reads FYNNEI. The CDR3 sequence: CASRGGWETQYF.

The chain has TRBV30 and TRBJ2-2; as DNA is missing, the TRBD1 call by TCRdb cannot be tested. Looked up from germline, CDR1 is GTSNPN and CDR2 is SVGIG (reference sequence). CDR3 length: 17 residues. The CDR3 sequence is CAWSPSVGAANTGELFF.

The rearrangement links TRBV5-1 to TRBJ1-1; TCRdb's D gene call, TRBD1, goes unchecked for lack of DNA. The V gene's germline CDR1 is SGHRS and CDR2 YFSETQ. The CDR3 extends over 16 amino acids. The CDR3 reads CASSSRPGGAGTEAFF.

The gene calls are TRBV4-1 and TRBJ2-5; TCRdb returns TRBD2, unconfirmable since there is no DNA. CDR1 is MGHRA and CDR2 is YSYEKL in the germline V gene. The CDR3 consists of 16 residues. CDR3 in amino acids: CASSQELGLARKTQYF.

This chain joins TRBV18 and TRBJ2-3; TCRdb selects TRBD1, and the lack of DNA leaves this call unchecked. This CDR3 has 14 residues. Germline loops: CDR1 KGHSH, CDR2 LQKENI. The CDR3 loop reads CASSSDPPPREQYF.

The J gene is TRBJ2-1, the V gene TRBV20-1; the D gene TCRdb calls, TRBD2, cannot be checked with no DNA. The CDR3 contains 15 residues. The germline gives CDR1 DFQATT, CDR2 SNEGSKA (reference sequence). This CDR3 reads CSATPGTSGYNEQFF.

CDR3 sequence reads: CASFSVGRRDEQFF. The J gene is TRBJ2-1, the V gene TRBV5-6; the D call of TRBD2 rests on TCRdb alone, since no DNA is present to check it. CDR1 and CDR2 (germline): SGHDT, YYEEEE. The CDR3 covers 14 residues.

The chain couples TRBV30 to TRBJ2-2; the D call from TCRdb, TRBD2, cannot be confirmed without DNA. Per germline, CDR1 GTSNPN and CDR2 SVGIG (reference sequence). There are 12 residues in the CDR3. The CDR3 spells CAWSGLTGELFF.

The chain carries TRBV20-1 and TRBJ1-5; TCRdb lists TRBD1, though no DNA is available to test this call. In germline, CDR1 is DFQATT, CDR2 SNEGSKA (reference sequence). The CDR3 consists of 16 residues. The CDR3 region is CSAREDRKIRNQPQHF.

V gene TRBV20-1 combines with J gene TRBJ2-3; TCRdb picks TRBD2, but there is no DNA to check that call. This CDR3 is 16 amino acids long. Germline loops: CDR1 DFQATT, CDR2 SNEGSKA (reference sequence). The CDR3 sequence is CSATYPSGGRTDTQYF.

The V call is TRBV29-1, the J call TRBJ2-7; TCRdb lists TRBD1, though no DNA is available to test this call. The CDR3 covers 14 residues. Germline CDR1 reads SQVTM; CDR2 reads ANQGSEA. CDR3 protein: CSVEVRTGHYEQYF.

V usage is TRBV9 and J usage is TRBJ2-7; TCRdb proposes TRBD2, but this gene call is untestable without DNA. The length of the CDR3 is 17 residues. The germline V gene has CDR1 SGDLS and CDR2 YYNGEE. The CDR3 loop reads CASSVPPGGRSSYEQYF.